This entry describes one T cell receptor (beta chain). The antigen remains unidentified. Trimming cost V 4 bases and J 5 bases, with 8 bases left between them. CDR3 length: 12 amino acids. Germline CDR1 is SNHLY and CDR2 is FYNNEI. The entry originates in a study of vaccination and CD4 T cells after COVID-19. Regarding treatment: roughly 10-day PBMC culture with coronavirus spike peptide pools or control peptides (ViraFEST assay). Sequencing of cultured CD4+ T cell DNA used the Oncomine TCR Beta short-read assay. Each CDR3 protein gets one entry after TCRdb re-called the PCR reads with MiXCR. The table includes 22,000 or so distinct CDR3 sequences, around 45% detected once.

The genes are TRBV2 and TRBJ2-5; D uncertain. The clonotype originates from a human donor who had recovered from COVID-19. The sample was CD4+ T cells from blood, cultured in vitro. CDR3 loop: CASSAIMETQYF. The CDR3 region has the DNA TGTGCCAGCAGTGCTATTATGGAGACCCAGTACTTC.